The 22 T cell receptor beta chains below come from one sample, sequenced in a study of CD8+ T cells in alopecia areata. Treatment here: oral pan-JAK inhibitor, 5-10 mg twice daily. RNA was isolated and reverse transcribed to cDNA, the sequencing template. Clones were read by immunoSEQ multiplex PCR, and TCRdb kept only the in-frame ones, dropping some. This table has roughly 200,000 clones, 53% appearing once. The sequencing used CD8+ T cells sorted from blood, collected at week 24, from a patient treated with tofacitinib. The source of these receptors is a human donor with alopecia areata.

This chain joins TRBV7-8 and TRBJ2-5, with a possible D match to TRBD2 (5 bases). The V and J ends lost 4 bases and 7 bases respectively, with 13 bases between them. The CDR3 contains 13 residues. Germline loops: CDR1 SGHVS, CDR2 FQNEAQ. The CDR3 here is CASSSDRGGTQYF. CDR3 nucleotide sequence: TGTGCCAGCAGCTCCGATAGAGGAGGGACCCAGTACTTC.

The chain joins TRBV9 to TRBJ1-1; D unclear. The CDR3 is 12 amino acids. In germline, CDR1 is SGDLS, CDR2 YYNGEE. V was trimmed by 5 bases and J by 1 base, leaving 6 bases between them. Here the CDR3 reads CASSSGNTEAFF. In DNA form, the CDR3 reads TGTGCCAGCAGTAGTGGGAACACTGAAGCTTTCTTT.

CDR3 in DNA: TGTGCCAGCAGCCAGAACACTGAAGCTTTCTTT. Translating it yields CASSQNTEAFF. This chain joins TRBV7-9 and TRBJ1-1, with D unresolved. Germline CDR1 is SEHNR and CDR2 is FQNEAQ (reference sequence). The CDR3 is 11 residues long. V was shortened by 5 bases and J by 1 base, with 2 bases between the two germline ends.

V gene TRBV29-1 combines with J gene TRBJ2-1, with a possible D match to TRBD1 (5 bases). The germline V gene has CDR1 SQVTM and CDR2 ANQGSEA. The length of the CDR3 is 13 residues. CDR3 in amino acids: CSISIGAIDEQFF. The CDR3 coding sequence is TGCAGTATATCCATAGGGGCAATCGATGAGCAGTTCTTC.

The V gene is TRBV7-2, the J gene TRBJ2-2, with D maybe TRBD1 (7 bases). The germline V gene encodes CDR1 SGHTA and CDR2 FQGNSA. With 8 bases removed from V and 2 bases from J, the gap between germline ends came to 18 bases. The CDR3 runs 16 residues. For the CDR3, the DNA is TGTGCCAGCCCCTCCCAGGGGGAGGTAAACACCGGGGAGCTGTTTTTT. As protein: CASPSQGEVNTGELFF.

For this clone: A read error is possible here, since a much larger clone lies one base away. The identical CDR3 is also encoded by other nucleotide sequences in the sample. The chain couples TRBV5-6 to TRBJ2-1; D remains ambiguous. The V gene's germline CDR1 is SGHDT and CDR2 YYEEEE. V lost 0 bases, J lost 5 bases, and 3 bases lay in between. The CDR3 spans 12 residues. The CDR3 region has the DNA TGTGCCAGCAGCTTGGGGGACAATGAGCAGTTCTTC. Residues: CASSLGDNEQFF.

This chain connects TRBV10-3 to TRBJ2-7, with a tentative D call TRBD1 (6 bases). Trimming removed 2 bases from V and 1 base from J, with 6 bases in between. CDR3 size: 13 residues. CDR1 is ENHRY and CDR2 is SYGVKD in the germline V gene. CDR3 amino acids: CAISEGTSYEQYF. The CDR3 nucleotides are TGTGCCATCAGTGAGGGGACATCCTACGAGCAGTACTTC.

This clone turned up a few times. V usage is TRBV19 and J usage is TRBJ1-1; D call uncertain. The CDR3 totals 11 residues. Germline V gives CDR1 LNHDA, CDR2 SQIVND (reference sequence). Trimming cost V 3 bases and J 10 bases, with 9 bases left between them. The CDR3 DNA follows: TGTGCCAGTAGTATCCCGGCGGGAGCTTTCTTT. It encodes CASSIPAGAFF.

This clone was found once. This sequence joins TRBV20-1 and TRBJ2-7; the D gene is possibly TRBD1 (6 bases). CDR1 DFQATT and CDR2 SNEGSKA come from the germline V gene (reference sequence). V was trimmed by 6 bases and J by 6 bases, leaving 12 bases between them. This CDR3 has 11 amino acids. The CDR3 sequence is CSASGQREQYF. Here the CDR3 DNA reads TGCAGTGCCTCCGGACAGCGCGAGCAGTACTTC.

CDR3 sequence: CASSLGPGTEHYGYTF. The CDR3 DNA follows: TGTGCCAGCAGCTTAGGGCCCGGGACAGAGCACTATGGCTACACCTTC. The rearrangement uses TRBV7-9 and TRBJ1-2, with 7 bases fitting TRBD1. V shed 1 base and J 3 bases; nucleotides not matched to a gene: 8. The germline V gene has CDR1 SEHNR and CDR2 FQNEAQ (reference sequence). The CDR3 extends over 16 amino acids.

Here the CDR3 DNA reads TGCGCCAGCAGCGGGACTAGTCGCCGCACAGATACGCAGTATTTT. This gives the protein CASSGTSRRTDTQYF. J is TRBJ2-3 and V is TRBV10-2; 8 nucleotides align to TRBD2. CDR1 and CDR2 (germline): WSHSY, SAAADI. The length of the CDR3 is 15 residues. The J segment lost 1 base and the V segment lost 6 bases, leaving 6 bases of the junction unmatched.

A few counts support this clone. The chain is built from TRBV27 and TRBJ2-2; D gene ambiguous. Germline-derived CDR1 and CDR2 are MNHEY and SMNVEV (reference sequence). The CDR3 extends over 12 amino acids. The V end was cut by 3 bases, the J end by 3 bases, with 2 bases between. The CDR3 reads CASSLDTGELFF. The CDR3 DNA reads TGTGCCAGCAGTTTGGACACCGGGGAGCTGTTTTTT.

This clone occurred a few times. The CDR3 loop reads CASSLATQLYNEQFF. The CDR3 region has the DNA TGTGCCAGCAGCTTAGCTACGCAGCTATACAATGAGCAGTTCTTC. The chain employs TRBV11-2 and TRBJ2-1; D remains ambiguous. Germline-derived CDR1 and CDR2 are SGHAT and FQNNGV. This CDR3 contains 15 residues. With 1 base removed from V and 4 bases from J, the gap between germline ends came to 11 bases.

CDR3: CSASPGNEQYF. In DNA, the CDR3 is TGCAGTGCTAGTCCGGGGAACGAGCAGTACTTC. The chain has TRBV20-1 and TRBJ2-7; maybe TRBD2 (5 bases). Trimming shortened V by 3 bases and J by 5 bases, and 8 bases separated the two germline ends. Germline CDR1 and CDR2: DFQATT and SNEGSKA (reference sequence). The CDR3 consists of 11 residues.

This clone appeared a few times. The V call is TRBV15, the J call TRBJ1-1, with 10 positions matching TRBD1. The V gene end was trimmed by 5 bases and the J gene end by 1 base; junction bases not matched to a gene: 4. CDR3 length: 15 residues. Germline CDR1 and CDR2: LNHNV and YYDKDF (reference sequence). This CDR3 is CATSRRDRGNTEAFF. As DNA, the CDR3 is TGTGCCACCAGCCGACGGGACAGGGGGAACACTGAAGCTTTCTTT.

The genes are TRBV7-2 and TRBJ2-7; TRBD2 is a possible D gene (5 bases). Per the germline V gene, CDR1 is SGHTA and CDR2 is FQGNSA. The CDR3 runs 14 residues. Trimming shortened V by 4 bases and J by 3 bases, and 13 bases separated the two germline ends. The CDR3 protein is CASSSGKWGYEQYF. CDR3 sequence (DNA): TGTGCCAGCAGCTCGGGGAAATGGGGCTACGAGCAGTACTTC. The variable domain in full, with the rest retrieved from reference TRBV7-2 and TRBJ2-7, is GAGVSQSPSNKVTEKGKDVELRCDPISGHTALYWYRQSLGQGLEFLIYFQGNSAPDKSGLPSDRFSAERTGGSVSTLTIQRTQQEDSAVYLCASSSGKWGYEQYFGPGTRLTVT.

The V call is TRBV5-6, the J call TRBJ2-3; 11 bases are shared with TRBD1. The V gene end was trimmed by 3 bases and the J gene end by 6 bases; junction bases not matched to a gene: 6. Germline CDR1 and CDR2: SGHDT and YYEEEE. The CDR3 sequence is 15 residues long. DNA for the CDR3: TGTGCCAGCAGCTACGGACAGGGGGCGGTTGATACGCAGTATTTT. Translation: CASSYGQGAVDTQYF.

About this clone itself: The sample holds other DNA sequences that translate to the same CDR3. The chain is built from TRBV30 and TRBJ1-1, with unresolved D. CDR1 is GTSNPN, CDR2 SVGIG, per germline (reference sequence). The CDR3 loop spans 13 amino acids. Trimming removed 3 bases from V and 2 bases from J, with 10 bases in between. The CDR3 protein is CAWSLDGNTEAFF. The CDR3 DNA is TGTGCCTGGAGCCTCGACGGCAACACTGAAGCTTTCTTT.

This clone was observed a few times. The chain recombines TRBV11-2 with TRBJ2-5; perhaps TRBD1 as D (6 bases). Germline CDR1 SGHAT, CDR2 FQNNGV. CDR3 length equals 13 residues. Trimming pared 6 bases from V and 0 bases from J, leaving 8 bases between. Here the CDR3 reads CASRGQNQETQYF. The CDR3 nucleotides read TGTGCCAGCAGAGGACAGAACCAAGAGACCCAGTACTTC.

The V gene is TRBV28, the J gene TRBJ2-7, with 8 bases aligning to TRBD1. This CDR3 spans 14 amino acids. The V segment lost 2 bases and the J segment 4 bases; nucleotides outside the gene matches: 4. Germline CDR1 reads MDHEN; CDR2 reads SYDVKM. The CDR3 loop reads CASSLTGGSYEQYF. The CDR3 DNA reads TGTGCCAGCAGTTTAACAGGGGGGTCTTACGAGCAGTACTTC.

The chain employs TRBV30 and TRBJ2-5, with no clear D. With the DNA end fitting TRBJ2-7 better, the J assignment may be wrong. CDR3 size: 13 residues. In germline, CDR1 is GTSNPN, CDR2 SVGIG (reference sequence). The CDR3 DNA sequence: TGTGCCTGGAGTTCGGAGATCGGGTACGAGCAGTACTTC. This encodes CAWSSEIGYEQYF.

The rearrangement joins TRBV19 to TRBJ2-7; 8 bases agree with TRBD2. The CDR3 contains 14 residues. V shed 3 bases, J shed 6 bases, and the junction held 7 bases outside the gene matches. Germline lookup yields CDR1 LNHDA and CDR2 SQIVND (reference sequence). The CDR3 region has the DNA TGTGCCAGTAGTATTTCAGCGGGGGCCCTCGAGCAGTACTTC. Its translation is CASSISAGALEQYF.